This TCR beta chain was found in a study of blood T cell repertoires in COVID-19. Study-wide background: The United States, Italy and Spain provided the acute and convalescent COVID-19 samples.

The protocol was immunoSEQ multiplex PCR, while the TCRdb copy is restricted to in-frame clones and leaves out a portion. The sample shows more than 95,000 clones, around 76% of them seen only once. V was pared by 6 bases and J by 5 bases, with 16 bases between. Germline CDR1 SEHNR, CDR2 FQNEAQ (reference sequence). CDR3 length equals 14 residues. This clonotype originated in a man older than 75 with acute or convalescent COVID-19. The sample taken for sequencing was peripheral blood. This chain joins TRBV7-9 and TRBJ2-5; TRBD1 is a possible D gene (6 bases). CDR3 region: CASSLTGKGETQYF. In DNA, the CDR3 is TGTGCCAGCAGTCTTACAGGGAAGGGGGAGACCCAGTACTTC.